One and the same sample provided the 16 T cell receptor beta chains below, sequenced in a study of shared clonotypes between healthy human individuals. Only in-frame clones appear in the TCRdb table, and some are missing; sequencing was by immunoSEQ multiplex PCR. The sample consists of around 1,100,000 clones, approximately 77% of them appearing once. Sequencing was performed on memory CD4+ T cells from PBMCs. Subset here: CD45RA-negative fraction. Every receptor here comes from a man younger than 35 in good health. Some clones in this sample may be carry-over from other donors' samples.

The V and J genes are TRBV7-8 and TRBJ2-5; D uncertain. V was clipped by 2 bases and J by 5 bases, with 9 bases between them. In germline, CDR1 is SGHVS, CDR2 FQNEAQ. CDR3 length: 13 residues. In nucleotides, the CDR3 is TGTGCCAGCAGCTTACAAGGACCGGAGACCCAGTACTTC. It is translated as CASSLQGPETQYF.

DNA of the CDR3: TGCGCCAGCAGCCAGCTGACAGCGAACACTGAAGCTTTCTTT. Protein: CASSQLTANTEAFF. The chain joins TRBV4-3 to TRBJ1-1; D may be TRBD1 (5 bases). Trimming removed 3 bases at V and 1 base at J, with 9 bases between. The CDR3 extends over 14 amino acids. Germline-derived CDR1 and CDR2 are LGHNA and YSLEER.

Concerning this clone: A much larger clone lies one base from this, so it may be a read error. J is TRBJ2-3 and V is TRBV5-1; D ambiguous. V gave up 0 bases and J gave up 3 bases, with 2 bases separating them. Germline lookup yields CDR1 SGHRS and CDR2 YFSETQ. This CDR3 has 12 amino acids. The DNA for the CDR3 is TGCGCCAGCAGCTTGGAAACAGATACGCAGTATTTT. It specifies CASSLETDTQYF. The whole variable domain, remainder taken from reference TRBV5-1 and TRBJ2-3, is KAGVTQTPRYLIKTRGQQVTLSCSPISGHRSVSWYQQTPGQGLQFLFEYFSETQRNKGNFPGRFSGRQFSNSRSEMNVSTLELGDSALYLCASSLETDTQYFGPGTRLTVL.

The genes are TRBV6-5 and TRBJ1-5; unclear D gene. The germline CDR1 and CDR2 sequences are MNHEY and SVGAGI. Trimming stripped 6 bases from V and 3 bases from J, with 15 bases between. The CDR3 contains 15 residues. Written as DNA, the CDR3 is TGTGCCAGCAGGCGGAGTAGAGCGAACAATCAGCCCCAGCATTTT. It yields the protein CASRRSRANNQPQHF.

The chain couples TRBV7-3 to TRBJ2-4; TRBD1 agrees at 9 bases. The V and J ends lost 5 bases and 3 bases, in that order; junction bases with no gene match: 5. Per germline, CDR1 SGHTA and CDR2 FQGTGA. The CDR3 runs to 15 residues. The CDR3 spells CASSPDRGGKNIQYF. DNA for the CDR3: TGTGCCAGCAGCCCGGACAGGGGCGGCAAAAACATTCAGTACTTC. Together with reference TRBV7-3 and TRBJ2-4, the CDR3 gives the full variable domain: GAGVSQTPSNKVTEKGKYVELRCDPISGHTALYWYRQSLGQGPEFLIYFQGTGAADDSGLPNDRFFAVRPEGSVSTLKIQRTERGDSAVYLCASSPDRGGKNIQYFGAGTRLSVL.

The table lists this clone with many counts. This sequence joins TRBV11-3 and TRBJ1-1; D remains ambiguous. This CDR3 is built from 13 residues. V lost 3 bases and J lost 1, with 6 bases in between. Per germline, CDR1 SGHNT and CDR2 YENEEA. CDR3 DNA: TGTGCCAGCAGCTTTACAGAGAACACTGAAGCTTTCTTT. Its translation is CASSFTENTEAFF. The entire variable domain, with the rest obtained from reference TRBV11-3 and TRBJ1-1, is as follows: EAGVVQSPRYKIIEKKQPVAFWCNPISGHNTLYWYLQNLGQGPELLIRYENEEAVDDSQLPKDRFSAERLKGVDSTLKIQPAELGDSAVYLCASSFTENTEAFFGQGTRLTVV.

Notes on this clone: Other DNA sequences from this sample encode an identical CDR3 as well. V is TRBV7-9 and J is TRBJ1-3; D is unclear. The V end lost 4 bases, the J end lost 0 bases, and 7 bases lay between the germline ends. The CDR3 covers 14 residues. Germline values: CDR1 SEHNR, CDR2 FQNEAQ (reference sequence). The CDR3 spells CASSSLSSGNTIYF. Written as DNA, the CDR3 is TGTGCCAGCAGCTCACTGTCCTCTGGAAACACCATATATTTT.

The chain uses TRBV2 and TRBJ2-1; 11 bases are shared with TRBD2. The V gene end was trimmed by 8 bases and the J gene end by 7 bases; junction bases not matched to a gene: 16. From germline, CDR1 is SNHLY and CDR2 FYNNEI. The CDR3 is made up of 17 amino acids. CDR3 sequence: CASFGSGTSGRRNEQFF. For the CDR3, the DNA is TGTGCCAGCTTCGGGTCGGGAACTAGCGGGAGAAGAAATGAGCAGTTCTTC.

The rearrangement uses TRBV2 and TRBJ1-1; D is uncertain. Germline V gene data show CDR1 as SNHLY and CDR2 as FYNNEI. The CDR3 sequence is 14 residues long. Trimming took off 6 bases at V and 0 bases at J, with 11 bases between the two ends. CDR3 bases: TGTGCCAGCAGGAACGAACTTATGAACACTGAAGCTTTCTTT. Translating gives CASRNELMNTEAFF.

The chain links TRBV11-2 to TRBJ2-1, with D perhaps matching TRBD2 (6 bases). V lost 1 base to trimming and J lost 6 bases, with 16 bases between them. Germline CDR1 SGHAT, CDR2 FQNNGV. CDR3 length equals 16 residues. CDR3 loop: CASSLGGSGGFNEQFF. The CDR3 DNA reads TGTGCCAGCAGCTTAGGTGGGTCCGGGGGTTTCAATGAGCAGTTCTTC.

This chain links TRBV7-3 with TRBJ2-7; possibly TRBD2 for D (6 bases). The CDR3 totals 16 residues. CDR1 is SGHTA, CDR2 FQGTGA, per germline. V was trimmed by 5 bases and J by 2 bases, leaving 19 bases between them. CDR3 DNA: TGTGCCAGCAGCCCCTTGGGAGCGGGTGGTCCCTACGAGCAGTACTTC. Translation: CASSPLGAGGPYEQYF.

V and J are TRBV5-1 and TRBJ2-1, with D hard to call. V lost 0 bases to trimming and J lost 12 bases, with 16 bases between them. The CDR3 is made up of 14 amino acids. The germline V gene has CDR1 SGHRS and CDR2 YFSETQ. The CDR3 sequence is CASSLAGDKPGQFF. The CDR3 DNA is TGCGCCAGCAGCTTGGCAGGCGATAAACCGGGGCAGTTCTTC. Supplemented by reference TRBV5-1 and TRBJ2-1, the full variable domain reads KAGVTQTPRYLIKTRGQQVTLSCSPISGHRSVSWYQQTPGQGLQFLFEYFSETQRNKGNFPGRFSGRQFSNSRSEMNVSTLELGDSALYLCASSLAGDKPGQFFGPGTRLTVL.

CDR3 DNA sequence: TGTGCCAGCAGGGGCCGGGTCCCGAACACCGGGGAGCTGTTTTTT. Translation: CASRGRVPNTGELFF. The chain recombines TRBV6-5 with TRBJ2-2; D uncertain. CDR1 and CDR2 (germline): MNHEY, SVGAGI. This CDR3 comprises 15 residues. V lost 6 bases, J lost 0 bases, and 11 bases lay in between.

The gene calls are TRBV29-1 and TRBJ2-1, with D perhaps matching TRBD2 (5 bases). The germline gives CDR1 SQVTM, CDR2 ANQGSEA. Trimming took 3 bases from V and 0 from J, leaving 15 bases between them. This CDR3 contains 16 residues. The CDR3 reads CSVELAMGHSYNEQFF. CDR3 DNA sequence: TGCAGCGTTGAGTTAGCGATGGGCCACTCCTACAATGAGCAGTTCTTC.

This rearrangement joins TRBV7-2 to TRBJ2-2; 8 bases agree with TRBD1. The J segment lost 7 bases and the V segment lost 6 bases, leaving 7 bases of the junction unmatched. Germline lookup yields CDR1 SGHTA and CDR2 FQGNSA. The CDR3 runs to 14 residues. The CDR3 DNA reads TGTGCCAGCAGGCCCCAGGGGGCGGGCGGGGAGCTGTTTTTT. This gives the protein CASRPQGAGGELFF.

This clone came up a few times. The rearrangement links TRBV27 to TRBJ1-1, with 7 positions matching TRBD1. The CDR3 has 15 amino acids. Germline V gene data show CDR1 as MNHEY and CDR2 as SMNVEV (reference sequence). Losses at the gene ends were 1 base for V and 2 bases for J; bases not matched to a gene: 4. CDR3 sequence (DNA): TGTGCCAGCAGTTTATTCGGGACAGCCAACACTGAAGCTTTCTTT. It translates to CASSLFGTANTEAFF.